This T cell receptor beta chain was identified during a study of T cells in Graves' hyperthyroidism and ophthalmopathy. Study-level points and caveats: Stable hyperthyroidism was separated from ophthalmopathy by a model based on 13 V-J features. In the blood, most expanded thyroid clonotypes above 0.001 appeared as well.

Between the trimmed V and J ends, which lost 2 bases and 3 bases, there was a span of 14 bases. The CDR3 loop spans 15 amino acids. From RNA transcripts, TCR beta CDR3 regions were amplified. Researchers ran a first-round RT-PCR on the TCR CDR3 using the HTBI primer set. Each CDR3 protein gets one entry after TCRdb re-called the multiplex PCR reads with MiXCR. The repertoire holds around 700,000 distinct CDR3 sequences, with roughly a third as singletons. This clonotype was counted ten times or more. Its antigen is undetermined. This TCR came from a woman aged 40-49 years with Graves' hyperthyroidism. The specimen sequenced was blood. The genes are TRBV12-3 or TRBV12-4 and TRBJ2-7; D may be TRBD2 (5 bases). This CDR3 reads CASSLYRASFYEQYF. As DNA, the CDR3 is TGTGCCAGCAGTTTATATCGGGCTAGCTTCTACGAGCAGTACTTC.